The T cell receptor beta chain described here comes from a study of human T cells and chemical hapten exposure. As for time point: pre-sensitization, week 0. Treatment meaning: therapeutic diphenylcyclopropenone sensitization with weekly scalp DPC. Blood sampling preceded each patch test application. Each donor was an alopecia patient between 18 and 70 years of age who qualified for DPC. It was unfractionated whole blood from which total RNA was extracted. Findings and caveats of the study: There was a positive correlation between PT1 expanded TCR counts and patch test score.

Germline lookup yields CDR1 SGHRS and CDR2 YFSETQ. This CDR3 has 14 residues. Trimming removed 3 bases from V and 14 bases from J; junction bases left unmatched: 11. This clonotype was detected many times. Its antigen remains unidentified. TCRdb called the RACE reads again in MiXCR, with one record for every CDR3 protein. The table records tens of thousands of distinct CDR3 sequences, about 7% of them present only once. This sequence joins TRBV5-1 and TRBJ1-6, with TRBD1 identical over 7 bases. Sequencing used whole blood, obtained in connection with sensitization to the hapten diphenylcyclopropenone (DPC). The TCR originated in a woman aged 25 to 39 with alopecia areata. Some clones in this sample may be carry-over from other donors' samples. The CDR3 region has the DNA TGCGCCAGCAGCTGGGACAGTCCCATCGGCACCCTCCACTTT. Amino acids: CASSWDSPIGTLHF.